Presented here are 19 T cell receptor beta chains from one specimen sequenced in a study of shared clonotypes between healthy human individuals. The method was immunoSEQ multiplex PCR; TCRdb's version includes in-frame clones alone and lacks a portion of them. The table lists a few million clones, 80% to 95% of them singletons. The specimen sequenced was naive CD4+ T cells from PBMCs. Noted subset: CD45RA+ positively selected. These receptors were taken from a man aged 18 to 30 in good health. Some clones in this sample may be carry-over from other donors' samples.

Points on this clone: The same CDR3 is also encoded by other DNA sequences in this sample. This chain joins TRBV7-3 and TRBJ2-7; possibly TRBD2 for D (6 bases). V shed 1 base and J shed 3 bases, with 10 bases lying between them. CDR3 length equals 14 residues. CDR1 SGHTA and CDR2 FQGTGA come from the germline V gene. CDR3 DNA sequence: TGTGCCAGCAGCTTAAGAGGAGGGAGCTACGAGCAGTACTTC. Translating gives CASSLRGGSYEQYF.

This chain uses TRBV11-2 with TRBJ2-1; 8 bases map to TRBD2. Germline CDR1 is SGHAT and CDR2 is FQNNGV. The CDR3 loop spans 16 amino acids. V lost 2 bases to trimming and J lost 3 bases; unmatched junction nucleotides: 6. CDR3 sequence reads: CASSLIREGIYNEQFF. The CDR3 DNA is TGTGCCAGCAGCTTAATTCGGGAGGGTATCTACAATGAGCAGTTCTTC.

This chain uses TRBV7-9 with TRBJ1-1; TRBD1 matches at 10 bases. With V trimmed by 8 bases and J by 1 base, 16 bases remained unmatched. Germline assignment: CDR1 SEHNR and CDR2 FQNEAQ (reference sequence). CDR3 length equals 18 residues. In DNA, the CDR3 is TGTGCCAGCCCCCCCTCCGGGGGACAGGGGAGTTGGAACACTGAAGCTTTCTTT. Translating gives CASPPSGGQGSWNTEAFF.

CDR3 in amino acids: CATEQGNGNTIYF. CDR3 bases: TGTGCCACTGAACAGGGGAACGGAAACACCATATATTTT. The chain employs TRBV28 and TRBJ1-3, with 7 nucleotides matching TRBD1. The CDR3 sequence is 13 residues long. The V segment lost 10 bases and the J segment 4 bases; nucleotides outside the gene matches: 7. The germline V gene has CDR1 MDHEN and CDR2 SYDVKM.

J is TRBJ1-5 and V is TRBV27, with D maybe TRBD1 (5 bases). Trimming cost V 6 bases and J 5 bases, with 17 bases left between them. Germline lookup yields CDR1 MNHEY and CDR2 SMNVEV (reference sequence). This CDR3 region has 15 residues. The CDR3 region is CASSQGRRADQPQHF. CDR3 DNA sequence: TGTGCCAGCAGCCAGGGACGGAGGGCCGATCAGCCCCAGCATTTT.

This chain links TRBV2 with TRBJ2-3, with TRBD2 identical over 7 bases. This CDR3 contains 13 residues. The germline CDR1 and CDR2 sequences are SNHLY and FYNNEI. V gave up 11 bases and J gave up 5 bases; unmatched junction bases: 10. In DNA, the CDR3 is TGTGCCGGGACCGCGGGAGAGGTAGATACGCAGTATTTT. Translating it yields CAGTAGEVDTQYF.

The V and J genes are TRBV5-5 and TRBJ1-2; D is unresolved. CDR1 is SGHKS and CDR2 is YYEKEE in the germline V gene (reference sequence). Trimming removed 2 bases from V and 1 base from J, with 12 bases in between. The CDR3 covers 15 residues. In nucleotides, the CDR3 is TGTGCCAGCAGCTTTCATACCGATCTTAACTATGGCTACACCTTC. Translating gives CASSFHTDLNYGYTF.

There are a few counts of this clone. The V call is TRBV10-3, the J call TRBJ2-2; D possibly uses TRBD1 or TRBD2 (7 bases each). CDR3 length: 18 amino acids. Trimming took off 3 bases at V and 1 base at J, with 18 bases between the two ends. In germline, CDR1 is ENHRY, CDR2 SYGVKD. The CDR3 region is CAISDPPGGQRNTGELFF. The DNA of the CDR3 is TGTGCCATCAGTGACCCACCGGGGGGACAGCGGAACACCGGGGAGCTGTTTTTT.

The genes are TRBV27 and TRBJ1-1, with 7 bases that match TRBD1. The V and J ends lost 9 bases and 1 base, in that order; junction bases with no gene match: 11. Germline V gives CDR1 MNHEY, CDR2 SMNVEV (reference sequence). This CDR3 spans 15 amino acids. CDR3 residues: CASSEPGQPNTEAFF. CDR3 in DNA: TGTGCCAGTTCAGAACCGGGACAGCCGAACACTGAAGCTTTCTTT.

The J gene is TRBJ2-1, the V gene TRBV6-5; 10 nucleotides align to TRBD2. V was clipped by 2 bases and J by 15 bases; unmatched bases: 7. Germline assignment: CDR1 MNHEY and CDR2 SVGAGI. This CDR3 contains 13 residues. Written as DNA, the CDR3 is TGTGCCAGCAGTTACGCCTCTAGCGGGAGCCTGTTCTTC. Translated: CASSYASSGSLFF.

This clone was observed a handful of times. CDR3 sequence reads: CAWSVWMGGGNQPQHF. The DNA of the CDR3 is TGTGCCTGGAGTGTATGGATGGGGGGCGGCAATCAGCCCCAGCATTTT. The chain uses TRBV30 and TRBJ1-5; D is perhaps TRBD1 (6 bases). The CDR3 sequence is 16 residues long. CDR1 is GTSNPN, CDR2 SVGIG, per germline (reference sequence). Trimming took off 0 bases at V and 2 bases at J, with 14 bases between the two ends. Together with reference TRBV30 and TRBJ1-5, the CDR3 gives the full variable domain: SQTIHQWPATLVQPVGSPLSLECTVEGTSNPNLYWYRQAAGRGLQLLFYSVGIGQISSEVPQNLSASRPQDRQFILSSKKLLLSDSGFYLCAWSVWMGGGNQPQHFGDGTRLSIL.

The chain couples TRBV11-1 to TRBJ2-2, with no clear D. This CDR3 is 14 amino acids long. Trimming stripped 1 base from V and 7 bases from J, with 10 bases between. Germline V CDR1 and CDR2: SGHAT, FQDESV (reference sequence). The DNA for the CDR3 is TGTGCCAGCAGCTTAGAGCTAGGGATCGGGGAGCTGTTTTTT. Residues: CASSLELGIGELFF.

V is TRBV28 and J is TRBJ1-2; D not certain. The V gene lost 1 base and the J gene lost 6 bases, with 9 bases spanning the gap. Germline V gene sequence: CDR1 MDHEN, CDR2 SYDVKM. The CDR3 sequence is 13 residues long. DNA of the CDR3: TGTGCCAGCAGTTTATTCGCCAGACATGGCTACACCTTC. Translation: CASSLFARHGYTF.

The rearrangement links TRBV15 to TRBJ2-7, with a tentative D call TRBD2 (6 bases). The V and J ends lost 0 bases and 6 bases respectively, with 15 bases between them. The CDR3 sequence is 15 residues long. The V gene's germline CDR1 is LNHNV and CDR2 YYDKDF (reference sequence). The CDR3 DNA sequence: TGTGCCACCAGCAGAGAGGCCCGGGGGACGGGCGAGCAGTACTTC. Translation gives CATSREARGTGEQYF. The full variable domain, with the rest looked up from reference TRBV15 and TRBJ2-7, is DAMVIQNPRYQVTQFGKPVTLSCSQTLNHNVMYWYQQKSSQAPKLLFHYYDKDFNNEADTPDNFQSRRPNTSFCFLDIRSPGLGDTAMYLCATSREARGTGEQYFGPGTRLTVT.

The chain is built from TRBV4-3 and TRBJ2-2, with TRBD2 matching 8 bases. Germline loops: CDR1 LGHNA, CDR2 YSLEER. The trim removed 3 bases at V and 3 bases at J, leaving 12 bases unmatched. CDR3 length: 18 residues. The CDR3 bases are TGCGCCAGCAGCCATCTTCCTATGCGGGGACTAGACACCGGGGAGCTGTTTTTT. Protein product: CASSHLPMRGLDTGELFF.

V usage is TRBV18 and J usage is TRBJ1-1; 9 bases fit TRBD1. The germline CDR1 and CDR2 sequences are KGHSH and LQKENI. The J segment lost 5 bases and the V segment lost 3 bases, leaving 4 bases of the junction unmatched. The CDR3 loop spans 14 amino acids. CDR3: CASSPRQGETEAFF. The CDR3, as DNA: TGTGCCAGCTCACCGCGACAGGGGGAGACTGAAGCTTTCTTT.

The rearrangement uses TRBV5-4 and TRBJ2-3; D is ambiguous. CDR1 and CDR2 (germline): SGHNT, YYREEE (reference sequence). The CDR3 length is 15 residues. Trimming pared 4 bases from V and 2 bases from J, leaving 14 bases between. The CDR3 protein is CASSPEIASTDTQYF. DNA of the CDR3: TGTGCCAGCAGCCCGGAAATAGCCTCCACAGATACGCAGTATTTT.

Turning to this clone: Other DNA sequences in the sample encode the same CDR3. V is TRBV18 and J is TRBJ2-5; D may be TRBD1 (6 bases). CDR1 is KGHSH, CDR2 LQKENI, per germline. The germline V and J ends were trimmed by 2 bases and 2 bases, with 9 bases remaining between them. This CDR3 comprises 14 residues. The CDR3 nucleotides read TGTGCCAGCTCACCAAGACAGGCACAAGAGACCCAGTACTTC. Translating gives CASSPRQAQETQYF.

The genes are TRBV5-1 and TRBJ1-5; TRBD1 matches 8 bases. CDR1 and CDR2 from the germline V gene are SGHRS and YFSETQ. The CDR3 runs to 18 residues. The J segment lost 5 bases and the V segment lost 1 base, leaving 14 bases of the junction unmatched. The CDR3 coding sequence is TGCGCCAGCAGCTTGCCTAGTGGGAGACAGGGGAGCTATCAGCCCCAGCATTTT. The encoded protein is CASSLPSGRQGSYQPQHF.